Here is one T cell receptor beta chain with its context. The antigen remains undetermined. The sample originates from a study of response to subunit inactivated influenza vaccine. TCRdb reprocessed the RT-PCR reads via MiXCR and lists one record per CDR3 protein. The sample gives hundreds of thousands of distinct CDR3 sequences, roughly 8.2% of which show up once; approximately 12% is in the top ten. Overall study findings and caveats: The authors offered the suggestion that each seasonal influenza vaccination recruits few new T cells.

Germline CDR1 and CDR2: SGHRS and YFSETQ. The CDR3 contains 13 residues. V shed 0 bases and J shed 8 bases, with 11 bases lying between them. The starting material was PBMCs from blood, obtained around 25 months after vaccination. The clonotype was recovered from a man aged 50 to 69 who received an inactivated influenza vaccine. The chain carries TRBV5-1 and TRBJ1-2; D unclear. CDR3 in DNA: TGCGCCAGCAGCTTGGGGCGAAGTAGCGGCTACACCTTC. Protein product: CASSLGRSSGYTF. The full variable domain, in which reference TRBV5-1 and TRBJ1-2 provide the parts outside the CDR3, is KAGVTQTPRYLIKTRGQQVTLSCSPISGHRSVSWYQQTPGQGLQFLFEYFSETQRNKGNFPGRFSGRQFSNSRSEMNVSTLELGDSALYLCASSLGRSSGYTFGSGTRLTVV.